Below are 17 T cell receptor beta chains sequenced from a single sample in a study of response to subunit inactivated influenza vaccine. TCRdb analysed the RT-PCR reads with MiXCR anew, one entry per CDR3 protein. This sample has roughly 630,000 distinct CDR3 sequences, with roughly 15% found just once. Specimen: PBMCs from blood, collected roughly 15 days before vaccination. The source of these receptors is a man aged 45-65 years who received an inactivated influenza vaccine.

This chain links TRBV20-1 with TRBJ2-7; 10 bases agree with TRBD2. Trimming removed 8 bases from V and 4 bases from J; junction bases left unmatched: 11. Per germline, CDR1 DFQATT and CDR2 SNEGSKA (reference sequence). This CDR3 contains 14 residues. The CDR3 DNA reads TGCAGTCTATCGGGGGCTAGCGGGGGTTACGAGCAGTACTTC. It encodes CSLSGASGGYEQYF.

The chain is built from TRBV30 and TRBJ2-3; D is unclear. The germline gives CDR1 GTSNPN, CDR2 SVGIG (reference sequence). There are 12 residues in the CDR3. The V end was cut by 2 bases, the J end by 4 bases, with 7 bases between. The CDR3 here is CAWSYQADTQYF. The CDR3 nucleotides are TGTGCCTGGAGTTACCAGGCAGATACGCAGTATTTT.

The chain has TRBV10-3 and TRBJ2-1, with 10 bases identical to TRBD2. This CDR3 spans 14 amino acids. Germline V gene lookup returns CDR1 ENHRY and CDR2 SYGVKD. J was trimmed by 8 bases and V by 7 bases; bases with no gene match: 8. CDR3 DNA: TGTGCCATCATCCATAGCGGGAGGTACGATGAGCAGTTCTTC. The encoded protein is CAIIHSGRYDEQFF.

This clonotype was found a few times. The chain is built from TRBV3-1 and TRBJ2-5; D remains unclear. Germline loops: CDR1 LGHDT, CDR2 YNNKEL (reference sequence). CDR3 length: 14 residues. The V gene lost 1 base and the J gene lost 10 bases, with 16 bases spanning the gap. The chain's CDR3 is CASSQVRLQGIQYF. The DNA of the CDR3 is TGTGCCAGCAGCCAAGTGCGGCTGCAAGGAATCCAGTACTTC.

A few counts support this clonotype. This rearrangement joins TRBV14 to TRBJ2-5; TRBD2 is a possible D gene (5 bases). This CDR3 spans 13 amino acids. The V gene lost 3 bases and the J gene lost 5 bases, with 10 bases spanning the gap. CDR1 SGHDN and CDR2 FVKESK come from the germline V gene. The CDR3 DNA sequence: TGTGCCAGCAGCCAGAGGGTGGGGGAGACCCAGTACTTC. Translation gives CASSQRVGETQYF.

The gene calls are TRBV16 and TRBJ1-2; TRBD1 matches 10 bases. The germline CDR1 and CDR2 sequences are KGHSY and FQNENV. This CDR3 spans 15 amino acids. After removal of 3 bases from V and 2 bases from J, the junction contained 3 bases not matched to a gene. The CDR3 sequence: CASSQRDRGNYGYTF. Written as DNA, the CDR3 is TGTGCCAGCAGCCAGCGGGACAGGGGAAACTATGGCTACACCTTC. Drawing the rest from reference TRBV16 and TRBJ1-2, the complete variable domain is GEEVAQTPKHLVRGEGQKAKLYCAPIKGHSYVFWYQQVLKNEFKFLISFQNENVFDETGMPKERFSAKCLPNSPCSLEIQATKLEDSAVYFCASSQRDRGNYGYTFGSGTRLTVV.

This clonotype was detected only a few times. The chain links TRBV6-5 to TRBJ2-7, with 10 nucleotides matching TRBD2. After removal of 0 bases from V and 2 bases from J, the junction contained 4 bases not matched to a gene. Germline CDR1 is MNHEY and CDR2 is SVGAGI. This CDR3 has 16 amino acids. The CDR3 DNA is TGTGCCAGCAGTTACTCCGGGACTAGCGTGCCCTACGAGCAGTACTTC. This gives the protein CASSYSGTSVPYEQYF.

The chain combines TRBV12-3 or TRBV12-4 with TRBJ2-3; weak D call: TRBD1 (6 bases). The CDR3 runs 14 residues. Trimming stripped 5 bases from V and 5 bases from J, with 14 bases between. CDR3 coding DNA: TGTGCCAGCAGTCTCCACCAGGGGCAAGATACGCAGTATTTT. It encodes CASSLHQGQDTQYF.

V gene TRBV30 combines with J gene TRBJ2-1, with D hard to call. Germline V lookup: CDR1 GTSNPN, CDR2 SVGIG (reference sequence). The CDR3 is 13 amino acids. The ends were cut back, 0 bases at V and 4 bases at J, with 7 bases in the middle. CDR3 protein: CAWSVNSYNEQFF. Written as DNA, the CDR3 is TGTGCCTGGAGTGTAAACAGTTACAATGAGCAGTTCTTC.

The CDR3 DNA reads as TGCAGCGTCGTAGGGGGTAGCTCGTACACTGAAGCTTTCTTT. Translated, it gives CSVVGGSSYTEAFF. V and J are TRBV29-1 and TRBJ1-1; maybe TRBD1 (6 bases). CDR1 is SQVTM and CDR2 is ANQGSEA in the germline V gene. The CDR3 is 14 residues long. Trimming took 6 bases from V and 3 from J, leaving 17 bases between them. Looking up the rest from reference TRBV29-1 and TRBJ1-1 gives the full variable domain: SAVISQKPSRDICQRGTSLTIQCQVDSQVTMMFWYRQQPGQSLTLIATANQGSEATYESGFVIDKFPISRPNLTFSTLTVSNMSPEDSSIYLCSVVGGSSYTEAFFGQGTRLTVV.

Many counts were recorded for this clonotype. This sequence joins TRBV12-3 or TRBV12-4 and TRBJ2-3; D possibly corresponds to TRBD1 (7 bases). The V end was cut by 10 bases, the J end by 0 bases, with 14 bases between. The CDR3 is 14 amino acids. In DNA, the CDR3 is TGTGCCACCGGGCGGGACAGAAGCACAGATACGCAGTATTTT. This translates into CATGRDRSTDTQYF.

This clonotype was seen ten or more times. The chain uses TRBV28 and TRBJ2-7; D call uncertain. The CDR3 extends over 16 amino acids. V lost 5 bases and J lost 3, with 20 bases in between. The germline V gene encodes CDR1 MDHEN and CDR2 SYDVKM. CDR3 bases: TGTGCCAGCAGTCCACCCCTCGAAGGGCTCAACTACGAGCAGTACTTC. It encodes CASSPPLEGLNYEQYF.

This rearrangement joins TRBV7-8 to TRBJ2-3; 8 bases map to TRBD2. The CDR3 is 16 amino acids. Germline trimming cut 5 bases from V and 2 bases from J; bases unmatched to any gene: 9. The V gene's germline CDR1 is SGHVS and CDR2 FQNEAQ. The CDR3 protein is CASSPRPGGITDTQYF. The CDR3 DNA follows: TGTGCCAGCAGCCCTCGCCCGGGGGGGATCACAGATACGCAGTATTTT. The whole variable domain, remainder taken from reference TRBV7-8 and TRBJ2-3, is GAGVSQSPRYKVAKRGQDVALRCDPISGHVSLFWYQQALGQGPEFLTYFQNEAQLDKSGLPSDRFFAERPEGSVSTLKIQRTQQEDSAVYLCASSPRPGGITDTQYFGPGTRLTVL.

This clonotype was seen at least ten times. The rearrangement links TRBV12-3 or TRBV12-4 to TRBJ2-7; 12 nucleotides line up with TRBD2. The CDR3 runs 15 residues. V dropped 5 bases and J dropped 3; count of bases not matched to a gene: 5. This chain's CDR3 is CASSRTSGDLYEQYF. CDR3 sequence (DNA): TGTGCCAGCAGTCGGACTAGCGGGGACCTCTACGAGCAGTACTTC.

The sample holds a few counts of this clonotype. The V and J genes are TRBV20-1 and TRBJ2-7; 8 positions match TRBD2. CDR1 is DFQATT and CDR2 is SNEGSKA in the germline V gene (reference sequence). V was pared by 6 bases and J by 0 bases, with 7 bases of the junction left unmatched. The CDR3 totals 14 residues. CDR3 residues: CSAPTSAASYEQYF. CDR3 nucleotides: TGCAGTGCACCGACTAGCGCGGCCTCCTACGAGCAGTACTTC.

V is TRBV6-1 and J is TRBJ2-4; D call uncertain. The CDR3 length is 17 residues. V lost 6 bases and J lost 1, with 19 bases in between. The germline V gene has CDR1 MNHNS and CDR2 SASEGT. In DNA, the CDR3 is TGTGCCAGCAGCCCCGGTGCCCCCCGCCTGGCCAAAAACATTCAGTACTTC. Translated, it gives CASSPGAPRLAKNIQYF.

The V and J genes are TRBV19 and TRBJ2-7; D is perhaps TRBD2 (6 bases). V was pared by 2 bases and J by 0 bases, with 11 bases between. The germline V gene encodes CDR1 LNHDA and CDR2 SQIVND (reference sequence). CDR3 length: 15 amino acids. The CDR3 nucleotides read TGTGCCAGTAGTATAAGGGCCGGGGGCTCCTACGAGCAGTACTTC. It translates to CASSIRAGGSYEQYF. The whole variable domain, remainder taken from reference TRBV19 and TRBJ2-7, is DGGITQSPKYLFRKEGQNVTLSCEQNLNHDAMYWYRQDPGQGLRLIYYSQIVNDFQKGDIAEGYSVSREKKESFPLTVTSAQKNPTAFYLCASSIRAGGSYEQYFGPGTRLTVT.